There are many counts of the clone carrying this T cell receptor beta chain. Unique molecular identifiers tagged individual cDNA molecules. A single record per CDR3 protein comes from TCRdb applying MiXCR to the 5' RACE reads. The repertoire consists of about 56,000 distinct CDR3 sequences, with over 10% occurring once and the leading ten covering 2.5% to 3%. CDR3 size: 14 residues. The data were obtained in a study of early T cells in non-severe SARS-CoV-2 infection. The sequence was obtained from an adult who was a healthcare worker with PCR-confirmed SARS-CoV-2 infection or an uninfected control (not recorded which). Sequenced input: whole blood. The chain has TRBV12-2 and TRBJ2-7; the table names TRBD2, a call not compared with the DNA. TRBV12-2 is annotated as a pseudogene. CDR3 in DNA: TGTGCAAGTCGCTTAGCAGGGGCCCTCTACGAGCAGTACTTC. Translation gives CASRLAGALYEQYF.